The present T cell receptor (beta chain) was sequenced within a study of vaccination and CD4 T cells after COVID-19. Study details: Investigators took post-vaccine samples a median 72 days after dose two, within a range of 14 to 241. Study-wide points: Only after vaccination were a median approximately 88% of convalescents' reactive clones seen. Convalescent patients' clones that were vaccine-specific were spike mono-reactive in 304 of 307 cases.

As for time point: late sampling 161 to 241 days after vaccination in a few convalescent patients. This CDR3 has 14 residues. CDR1 is MNHNS, CDR2 SASEGT, per germline. V was pared by 5 bases and J by 7 bases, with 18 bases between. Regarding this clonotype: Its matching antigen is unknown.

From the PCR reads, TCRdb called clonotypes with MiXCR, one entry per CDR3 protein. This table has roughly 31,000 distinct CDR3 sequences, about 46% appearing once. The rearrangement joins TRBV6-1 to TRBJ2-7; D is undetermined. The receptor was derived from a human donor who had recovered from COVID-19. The sequencing here drew on CD4+ T cells from blood, taken about 7 months after SARS-CoV-2 vaccination. CDR3 residues: CASSIGRDSREQYF. The CDR3 coding sequence is TGTGCCAGCAGTATCGGTCGCGATTCTAGGGAGCAGTACTTC.